This T cell receptor beta chain was documented in a study of blood T cell repertoires in COVID-19. Study summary: Sources were T cells, B-cell-depleted T cells, or PBMCs; the material itself was cDNA or gDNA.

Authors' data handling: From reference gene primer amplification, estimates of nucleated cell counts were derived. Clones were sequenced by immunoSEQ multiplex PCR, and TCRdb holds only the in-frame ones, with some missing. The V and J calls and clone size are taken from that table; D and trimming were inferred from the DNA. The table has a few hundred thousand clones, 65% to 85% seen once. This clone was counted ten times or more. The TCR originated in a woman older than 75 with acute or convalescent COVID-19. Sequenced input: peripheral blood.

The CDR3 DNA sequence: TGTGCCAGCAGCTTCGACAGGGGTACAGATACGCAGTATTTT. Translating it yields CASSFDRGTDTQYF. The chain couples TRBV7-3 to TRBJ2-3, with 8 bases fitting TRBD1. V shed 3 bases and J 3 bases; nucleotides not matched to a gene: 2. CDR3 length: 14 residues. The V gene's germline CDR1 is SGHTA and CDR2 FQGTGA.